This T cell receptor (beta chain) was documented in a study of PD-1 blockade in classical Hodgkin lymphoma. The wider study: Nivolumab dosed at 3 mg/kg went to patients intravenously every 2 weeks.

Sequenced by immunoSEQ multiplex PCR; TCRdb stores in-frame clones only, minus some. The sample lists approximately 61,000 clones; roughly 87% were seen once. Regarding the study as a whole: A significant rise in TCR diversity by C4D1 was seen for CD4+ but not CD8+ cells. Whoever responded completely had baseline diversity much like that seen in newly diagnosed patients.

The ends were cut back, 10 bases at V and 5 bases at J, with 20 bases in the middle. Germline V CDR1 and CDR2: LNHDA, SQIVND (reference sequence). This CDR3 region has 14 residues. The time point: cycle 4 day 1 (C4D1), after 6 weeks of nivolumab. No patient escaped relapse after autologous stem cell transplantation, and brentuximab vedotin exposure varied. Best responses fell into complete response, partial response or progressive disease. Turning to this clone: What it recognizes is unknown.

The sequenced sample was peripheral blood mononuclear cells (PBMCs), obtained before the fourth cycle of nivolumab. The clonotype comes from a human donor with classical Hodgkin lymphoma. The rearrangement joins TRBV19 to TRBJ2-5; D ambiguous. The CDR3 DNA reads as TGTGCCACCAGGCTGATCCCTACGTCGGAGACCCAGTACTTC. This sequence encodes CATRLIPTSETQYF. Variable domain in full (rest from reference TRBV19 and TRBJ2-5): DGGITQSPKYLFRKEGQNVTLSCEQNLNHDAMYWYRQDPGQGLRLIYYSQIVNDFQKGDIAEGYSVSREKKESFPLTVTSAQKNPTAFYLCATRLIPTSETQYFGPGTRLLVL.